The rows below give T cell receptor beta chains drawn from one sample of a study of beta chain features in type 1 diabetes. Only in-frame clones appear in the TCRdb table, and some are missing; sequencing was by immunoSEQ multiplex PCR. The sample includes over 150,000 clones, 7.5% to 8.5% of them seen just once. Sequencing was performed on central memory CD4+ T cells from blood. All receptors derive from a young man with type 1 diabetes. Both conserved end residues are part of each CDR3. A D gene is named only where the DNA matches it firmly. Rows give clone size only sometimes, using once, few, many, or a class for an expanded clone.

clone size: -
CDR3 length: 14
D gene: TRBD1
J gene: TRBJ1-2
V gene: TRBV19
CDR3 protein: CASSLDRGGYGYTF
CDR3 DNA: TGTGCCAGTAGTCTGGACAGGGGTGGTTATGGCTACACCTTC

clone size: -
CDR3 length: 17
D gene: -
J gene: TRBJ1-1
V gene: TRBV5-6
CDR3 protein: CASSSLAGGTANTEAFF
CDR3 DNA: TGTGCCAGCAGCTCCTTGGCGGGGGGGACCGCGAACACTGAAGCTTTCTTT

clone size: few
CDR3 length: 15
D gene: TRBD1
J gene: TRBJ2-1
V gene: TRBV29-1
CDR3 protein: CSVGGQGAKNNEQFF
CDR3 DNA: TGCAGCGTTGGAGGACAGGGGGCGAAAAACAATGAGCAGTTCTTC

clone size: few
CDR3 length: 12
D gene: -
J gene: TRBJ1-4
V gene: TRBV5-6
CDR3 protein: CASSYGQEKLFF
CDR3 DNA: TGTGCCAGCAGCTACGGACAGGAAAAACTGTTTTTT

clone size: few
CDR3 length: 15
D gene: -
J gene: TRBJ1-5
V gene: TRBV7-2
CDR3 protein: CASSFQTGRNQPQHF
CDR3 DNA: TGTGCCAGCAGCTTTCAGACAGGCCGGAATCAGCCCCAGCATTTT

clone size: -
CDR3 length: 15
D gene: TRBD1
J gene: TRBJ1-6
V gene: TRBV18
CDR3 protein: CASSLGQGQNSPLHF
CDR3 DNA: TGTGCCAGCTCACTCGGACAGGGTCAGAATTCACCCCTCCACTTT

clone size: -
CDR3 length: 12
D gene: TRBD1
J gene: TRBJ1-2
V gene: TRBV5-4
CDR3 protein: CASSETGNGYTF
CDR3 DNA: TGTGCCAGCAGCGAGACAGGGAACGGCTACACCTTC

clone size: few
CDR3 length: 15
D gene: TRBD1
J gene: TRBJ1-2
V gene: TRBV28
CDR3 protein: CASSQPGQGKNGYTF
CDR3 DNA: TGTGCCAGTTCACAACCGGGACAGGGGAAAAATGGCTACACCTTC

clone size: few
CDR3 length: 14
D gene: TRBD2
J gene: TRBJ2-5
V gene: TRBV7-9
CDR3 protein: CASSPGTRKETQYF
CDR3 DNA: TGTGCCAGCAGCCCCGGGACTAGGAAAGAGACCCAGTACTTC

clone size: -
CDR3 length: 15
D gene: TRBD1
J gene: TRBJ1-5
V gene: TRBV7-8
CDR3 protein: CASSLGTGLHQPQHF
CDR3 DNA: TGTGCCAGCAGCCTAGGGACAGGGTTACACCAGCCCCAGCATTTT

clone size: -
CDR3 length: 16
D gene: TRBD2
J gene: TRBJ2-3
V gene: TRBV11-2
CDR3 protein: CASSPGGAIGTDTQYF
CDR3 DNA: TGTGCCAGCAGCCCGGGGGGGGCCATAGGCACAGATACGCAGTATTTT

clone size: -
CDR3 length: 14
D gene: -
J gene: TRBJ2-5
V gene: TRBV18
CDR3 protein: CASSPRLGQETQYF
CDR3 DNA: TGTGCCAGCTCCCCAAGACTAGGCCAAGAGACCCAGTACTTC

clone size: few
CDR3 length: 18
D gene: TRBD2
J gene: TRBJ2-1
V gene: TRBV6-1
CDR3 protein: CASSAGSELAGRYNEQFF
CDR3 DNA: TGTGCCAGCAGTGCCGGATCCGAGCTAGCGGGCCGTTACAATGAGCAGTTCTTC

clone size: many
CDR3 length: 17
D gene: TRBD1
J gene: TRBJ1-1
V gene: TRBV18
CDR3 protein: CASSLSGTGGANTEAFF
CDR3 DNA: TGTGCCAGCTCACTCTCCGGGACAGGGGGCGCGAACACTGAAGCTTTCTTT

clone size: -
CDR3 length: 15
D gene: TRBD2
J gene: TRBJ2-1
V gene: TRBV4-1
CDR3 protein: CASSPTTSRYNEQFF
CDR3 DNA: TGCGCCAGCAGCCCAACGACTAGCAGATACAATGAGCAGTTCTTC

clone size: -
CDR3 length: 15
D gene: -
J gene: TRBJ2-3
V gene: TRBV7-9
CDR3 protein: CASSPGTHSTDTQYF
CDR3 DNA: TGTGCCAGCAGCCCAGGGACACACAGCACAGATACGCAGTATTTT

clone size: -
CDR3 length: 14
D gene: TRBD1
J gene: TRBJ2-7
V gene: TRBV28
CDR3 protein: CASSLTGETYEQYF
CDR3 DNA: TGTGCCAGCAGTTTGACAGGGGAAACCTACGAGCAGTACTTC

clone size: few
CDR3 length: 17
D gene: TRBD2
J gene: TRBJ2-3
V gene: TRBV11-2
CDR3 protein: CASSPYRLAGLPDTQYF
CDR3 DNA: TGTGCCAGCAGCCCTTACCGACTAGCGGGCCTCCCGGATACGCAGTATTTT

clone size: few
CDR3 length: 15
D gene: TRBD2
J gene: TRBJ2-1
V gene: TRBV7-9
CDR3 protein: CASSQSGSSYNEQFF
CDR3 DNA: TGTGCCAGCAGCCAGAGCGGGAGCTCCTACAATGAGCAGTTCTTC

clone size: few
CDR3 length: 13
D gene: -
J gene: TRBJ2-4
V gene: TRBV29-1
CDR3 protein: CSADSGYGNIQYF
CDR3 DNA: TGCAGCGCGGATTCGGGGTATGGAAACATTCAGTACTTC

clone size: -
CDR3 length: 17
D gene: -
J gene: TRBJ2-5
V gene: TRBV5-6
CDR3 protein: CASSLGAGFKLEETQYF
CDR3 DNA: TGTGCCAGCAGCCTTGGGGCAGGGTTTAAGTTGGAGGAGACCCAGTACTTC

clone size: few
CDR3 length: 15
D gene: TRBD2
J gene: TRBJ2-3
V gene: TRBV29-1
CDR3 protein: CSVRVAGVGTDTQYF
CDR3 DNA: TGCAGCGTTCGAGTAGCGGGGGTAGGCACAGATACGCAGTATTTT

clone size: -
CDR3 length: 14
D gene: -
J gene: TRBJ1-5
V gene: TRBV4-3
CDR3 protein: CASSEGRGNQPQHF
CDR3 DNA: TGCGCCAGCAGCGAAGGACGGGGCAATCAGCCCCAGCATTTT

clone size: -
CDR3 length: 12
D gene: TRBD1
J gene: TRBJ2-1
V gene: TRBV2
CDR3 protein: CASTTSTGSQFF
CDR3 DNA: TGTGCCAGCACAACCTCGACAGGGTCGCAGTTCTTC

clone size: few
CDR3 length: 14
D gene: -
J gene: TRBJ2-5
V gene: TRBV7-2
CDR3 protein: CASSLGGQRETQYF
CDR3 DNA: TGTGCCAGCAGCTTAGGGGGGCAACGGGAGACCCAGTACTTC

clone size: -
CDR3 length: 13
D gene: -
J gene: TRBJ2-1
V gene: TRBV5-4
CDR3 protein: CATTGQNYNEQFF
CDR3 DNA: TGTGCCACCACGGGACAAAACTACAATGAGCAGTTCTTC